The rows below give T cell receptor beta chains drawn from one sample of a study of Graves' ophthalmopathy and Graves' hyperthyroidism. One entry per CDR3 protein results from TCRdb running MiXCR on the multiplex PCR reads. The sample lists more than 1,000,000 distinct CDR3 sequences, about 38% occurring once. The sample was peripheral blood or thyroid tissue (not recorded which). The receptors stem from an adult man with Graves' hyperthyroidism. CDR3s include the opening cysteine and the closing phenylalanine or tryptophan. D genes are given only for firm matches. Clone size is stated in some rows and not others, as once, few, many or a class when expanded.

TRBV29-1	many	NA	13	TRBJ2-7	CSVEFIQGYEQYF	TGCAGCGTTGAATTTATACAGGGCTACGAGCAGTACTTC
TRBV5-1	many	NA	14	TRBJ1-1	CASSSDRMNTEAFF	TGCGCCAGCAGCTCCGACCGCATGAACACTGAAGCTTTCTTT
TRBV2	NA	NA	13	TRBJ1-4	CASSTRTVEKLFF	TGTGCCAGCAGTACCCGGACAGTTGAAAAACTGTTTTTT
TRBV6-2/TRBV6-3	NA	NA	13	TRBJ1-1	CASRHPLGTEAFF	TGTGCCAGCAGGCACCCTTTAGGCACTGAAGCTTTCTTT
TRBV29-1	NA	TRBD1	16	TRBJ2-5	CSVTRNRGLFTETQYF	TGCAGCGTTACACGCAACAGGGGCCTGTTTACAGAGACCCAGTACTTC
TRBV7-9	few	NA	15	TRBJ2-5	CASSDGTRVGKTQYF	TGTGCCAGCAGTGATGGGACCAGGGTTGGAAAGACCCAGTACTTC
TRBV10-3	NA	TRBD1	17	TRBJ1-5	CAIRDRGPEVSNQPQHF	TGTGCCATCCGGGACAGGGGGCCGGAGGTTAGCAATCAGCCCCAGCATTTT
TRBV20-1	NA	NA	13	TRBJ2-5	CSASDWGRGTQSF	NA
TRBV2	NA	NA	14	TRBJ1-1	CASTGTVSTNEAFF	TGTGCCAGCACCGGGACCGTATCAACTAATGAAGCTTTCTTT
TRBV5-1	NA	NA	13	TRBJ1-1	CASSREGVNEAFF	TGCGCCAGCAGCCGCGAGGGAGTCAATGAAGCTTTCTTT
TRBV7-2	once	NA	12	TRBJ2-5	CASSSELQPQYF	TGTGCCAGCAGCTCGGAGCTTCAGCCCCAGTACTTC
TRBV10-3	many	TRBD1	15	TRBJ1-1	CAISEDTGQSTEAFF	TGTGCCATCAGTGAGGACACGGGACAGAGCACTGAAGCTTTCTTT
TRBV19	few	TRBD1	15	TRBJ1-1	CASSIDTGQGNEAFF	TGTGCCAGTAGTATAGATACCGGACAGGGCAATGAAGCTTTCTTT
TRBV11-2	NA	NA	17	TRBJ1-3	CASSRTDLRGPENTIYF	TGTGCCAGCAGCCGAACGGACCTCAGAGGACCTGAAAACACCATATATTTT
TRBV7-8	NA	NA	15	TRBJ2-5	CASSFRAGYLETQYF	TGTGCCAGCAGCTTCCGGGCAGGGTATTTGGAGACCCAGTACTTC
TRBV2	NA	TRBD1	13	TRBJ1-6	CASYTGGGSPLHF	TGCGCCAGCTACACAGGGGGGGGGTCACCCCTCCACTTT
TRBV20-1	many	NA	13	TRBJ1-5	CSAKGQNNQPQHF	TGCAGTGCTAAGGGGCAAAACAATCAGCCCCAGCATTTT
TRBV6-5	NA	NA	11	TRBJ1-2	CASKEGVRYTF	TGTGCCAGCAAAGAAGGGGTACGCTACACCTTC
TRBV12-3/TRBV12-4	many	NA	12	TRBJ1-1	CASRLLNTEAFF	TGTGCCAGCAGATTGTTAAACACTGAAGCTTTCTTT
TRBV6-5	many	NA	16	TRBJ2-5	CASSYLPTAYQETQYF	TGTGCCAGCAGTTACCTCCCGACGGCGTACCAAGAGACCCAGTACTTC
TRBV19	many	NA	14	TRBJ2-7	CASSIGGNSYEQYF	TGTGCCAGTAGTATCGGCGGGAACTCCTACGAGCAGTACTTC
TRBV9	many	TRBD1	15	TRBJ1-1	CASSVYDRAVEKAFF	TGTGCCAGCAGCGTATATGACAGGGCGGTTGAGAAAGCTTTCTTT
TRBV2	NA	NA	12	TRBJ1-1	CASSEAGERAFF	TGTGCCAGCAGTGAAGCAGGGGAACGAGCTTTCTTT
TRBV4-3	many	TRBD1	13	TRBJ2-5	CAAGDRGQETQYF	TGCGCCGCAGGTGACAGGGGGCAAGAGACCCAGTACTTC
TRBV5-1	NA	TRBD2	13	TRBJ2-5	CASTLGGGGTQYF	TGCGCCAGTACCCTGGGCGGGGGAGGGACCCAGTACTTC
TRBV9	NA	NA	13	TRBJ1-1	CASSAGLGTEAFF	TGTGCCAGCAGCGCAGGGTTGGGCACTGAAGCTTTCTTT
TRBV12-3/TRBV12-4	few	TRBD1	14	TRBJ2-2	CASSSTGFTGELFF	TGTGCCAGCAGTTCGACAGGGTTTACCGGGGAGCTGTTTTTT
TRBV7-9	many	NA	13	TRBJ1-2	CASSLWADYGYTF	TGTGCCAGCAGCCTATGGGCCGACTATGGCTACACCTTC
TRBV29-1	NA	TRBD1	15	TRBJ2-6	CSPGTASSGANVLTF	TGCAGCCCAGGGACAGCCAGCTCTGGGGCCAACGTCCTGACTTTC
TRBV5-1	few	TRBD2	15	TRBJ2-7	CASSTLSGSSYEQYF	TGCGCCAGCAGCACCCTGAGCGGGAGTTCCTACGAGCAGTACTTC
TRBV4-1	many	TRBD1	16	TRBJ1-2	CASSQTENRGSDGYTF	TGCGCCAGCAGCCAGACCGAGAACAGGGGTTCGGATGGCTACACCTTC
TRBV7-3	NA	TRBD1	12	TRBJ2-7	CASSPGQGDMYF	TGTGCCAGCAGCCCGGGACAGGGAGACATGTACTTC
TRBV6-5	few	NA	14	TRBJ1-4	CASRGTPVGEKLFF	TGTGCCAGCAGGGGTACTCCCGTGGGTGAAAAACTGTTTTTT
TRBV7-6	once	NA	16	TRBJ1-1	CASSSDPQAKGTEAFF	TGTGCCAGCAGCTCGGACCCCCAAGCTAAGGGCACTGAAGCTTTCTTT
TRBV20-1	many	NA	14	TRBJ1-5	CSGRPGSSNQPQHF	TGCAGTGGGCGCCCAGGGTCTAGCAATCAGCCCCAGCATTTT
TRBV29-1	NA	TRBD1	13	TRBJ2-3	CSARDRVTDTQYF	TGCAGCGCTCGGGACAGGGTCACAGATACGCAGTATTTT
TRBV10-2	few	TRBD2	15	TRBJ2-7	CASSEGLAGWDEQYF	TGCGCCAGCAGTGAAGGCCTAGCGGGATGGGACGAGCAGTACTTC
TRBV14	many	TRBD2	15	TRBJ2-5	CASSRRGANQETQYF	TGTGCCAGCAGCCGGCGGGGGGCCAACCAAGAGACCCAGTACTTC
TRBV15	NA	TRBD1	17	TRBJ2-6	CATSGRTGGGETNVLTF	TGTGCCACCAGCGGACGGACAGGGGGAGGAGAGACCAACGTCCTGACTTTC
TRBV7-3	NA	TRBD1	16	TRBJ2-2	CASSPRQGAVTGELFF	TGTGCCAGCAGCCCAAGACAGGGGGCAGTCACCGGGGAGCTGTTTTTT
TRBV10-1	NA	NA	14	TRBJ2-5	CASRGLGPRETQYF	TGCGCCAGCCGCGGGTTGGGACCACGAGAGACCCAGTACTTC
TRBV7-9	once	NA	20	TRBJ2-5	CASSLYGSTTGGIAQETQYF	TGCGCCAGCAGCTTGTACGGGAGTACCACCGGGGGCATCGCTCAAGAGACCCAGTACTTC
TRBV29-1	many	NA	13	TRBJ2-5	CSVDGAERETQYF	TGCAGCGTTGACGGAGCGGAGAGGGAGACCCAGTACTTC
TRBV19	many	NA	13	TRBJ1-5	CASSGQRVQPQHF	TGTGCCAGTAGTGGACAGAGAGTTCAGCCCCAGCATTTT
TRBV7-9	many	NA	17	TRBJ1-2	CASSLGQNLRRNYGYTF	TGTGCCAGCAGCTTAGGACAGAACCTCCGAAGAAACTATGGCTACACCTTC
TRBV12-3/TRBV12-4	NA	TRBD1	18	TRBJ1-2	CASGFMTEGGQGIYGYTF	TGTGCTAGTGGTTTCATGACGGAGGGGGGACAGGGGATCTATGGCTACACCTTC
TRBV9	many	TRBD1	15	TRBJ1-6	CASSPVGQGNSPLHF	TGTGCCAGCAGCCCCGTCGGACAGGGGAATTCACCCCTCCACTTT
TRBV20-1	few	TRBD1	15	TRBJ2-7	CSARTGTGGSYEQYF	TGCAGTGCTAGAACCGGGACAGGGGGTTCCTACGAGCAGTACTTC
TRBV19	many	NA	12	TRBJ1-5	CASRPTEGSQHF	TGTGCCAGTAGACCTACAGAGGGTTCCCAGCATTTT
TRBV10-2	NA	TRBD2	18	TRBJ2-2	CASSSGRGFAWNTGELFF	TGCGCCAGCAGTAGCGGGAGGGGATTTGCGTGGAACACCGGGGAGCTGTTTTTT
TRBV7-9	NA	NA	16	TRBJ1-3	CASIPPAESSENTKYF	TGTGCCAGCATCCCGCCTGCTGAGAGCTCTGAAAACACCAAATATTTT
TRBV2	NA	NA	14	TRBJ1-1	CASVVRGTNTEAFF	TGTGCCAGCGTTGTGAGGGGAACGAACACTGAAGCTTTCTTT
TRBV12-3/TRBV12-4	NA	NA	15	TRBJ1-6	CASSLDPGVSSPLHF	TGTGCCAGCAGTTTAGATCCGGGAGTAAGTTCACCCCTCCACTTT
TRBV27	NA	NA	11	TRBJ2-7	CASSIYNEQYF	TGTGCCAGCAGTATATACAACGAGCAGTACTTC
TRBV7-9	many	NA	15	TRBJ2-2	CASSFGAPNTGELFF	TGTGCCAGCAGCTTCGGCGCGCCGAACACCGGGGAGCTGTTTTTT